This TCR beta chain was identified in a study of T cell responses to AZD1222 COVID-19 vaccine. About the research overall: Pooling covered second doses at about 4 or about 12 weeks. General study results and limits: Donors in the cohort were predominantly white British and more often female, and clonal diversity was possibly underestimated.

Generated by immunoSEQ multiplex PCR, the TCRdb table keeps only in-frame clones and is missing some. In the table there are approximately 150,000 clones, 85% to 95% of which are singletons. The V and J ends lost 4 bases and 4 bases respectively, with 8 bases between them. Germline lookup yields CDR1 MGHDK and CDR2 SYGVNS. This CDR3 has 14 amino acids. On this clone: Its antigen is currently unknown.

The sequence derives from an adult in good health. This chain links TRBV25-1 with TRBJ1-6; D remains unclear. Source: peripheral blood, taken on day 0 of AZD1222 vaccination. The CDR3 reads CASSGHLYNSPLHF. In DNA, the CDR3 is TGTGCCAGCAGTGGCCACTTATATAATTCACCCCTCCACTTT.